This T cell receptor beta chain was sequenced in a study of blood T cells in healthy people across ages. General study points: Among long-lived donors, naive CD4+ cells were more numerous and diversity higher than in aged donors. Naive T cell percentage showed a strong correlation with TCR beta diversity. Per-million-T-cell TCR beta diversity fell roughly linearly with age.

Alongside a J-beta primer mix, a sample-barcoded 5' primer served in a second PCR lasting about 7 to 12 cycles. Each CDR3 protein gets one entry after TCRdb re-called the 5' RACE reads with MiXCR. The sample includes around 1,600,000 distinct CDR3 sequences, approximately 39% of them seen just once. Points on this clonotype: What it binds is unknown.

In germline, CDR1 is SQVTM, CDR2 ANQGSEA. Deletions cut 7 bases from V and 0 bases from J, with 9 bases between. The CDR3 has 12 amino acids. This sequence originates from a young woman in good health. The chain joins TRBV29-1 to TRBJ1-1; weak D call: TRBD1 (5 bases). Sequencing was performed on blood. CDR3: CSGRGLNTEAFF. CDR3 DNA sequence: TGCAGCGGGCGGGGCCTGAACACTGAAGCTTTCTTT.